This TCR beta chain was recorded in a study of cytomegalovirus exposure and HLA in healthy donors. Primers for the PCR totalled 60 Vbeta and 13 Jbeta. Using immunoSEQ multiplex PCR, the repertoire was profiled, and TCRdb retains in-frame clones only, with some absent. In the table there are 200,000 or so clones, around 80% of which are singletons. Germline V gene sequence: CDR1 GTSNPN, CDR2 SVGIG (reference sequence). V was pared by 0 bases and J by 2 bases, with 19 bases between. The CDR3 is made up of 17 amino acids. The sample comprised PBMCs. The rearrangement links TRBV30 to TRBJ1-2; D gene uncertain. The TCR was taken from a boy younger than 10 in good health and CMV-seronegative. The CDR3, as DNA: TGTGCCTGGAGTGTACGATTTTCACCGAGTAAGAACTATGGCTACACCTTC. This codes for CAWSVRFSPSKNYGYTF.